This T cell receptor beta chain was found in a study of control samples from healthy donors and cancer patients. The repertoire was sequenced with immunoSEQ multiplex PCR; TCRdb's copy has only in-frame clones and lacks some. The table includes fewer than 90,000 clones, roughly 92% detected once. The sample was blood. The TCR was taken from a woman in her 40s in good health.

The CDR3 nucleotides read TGTGCCAGCAGCTTAGTGGGACAGGGTAACAATCAGCCCCAGCATTTT. Translated: CASSLVGQGNNQPQHF. The chain carries TRBV7-2 and TRBJ1-5; TRBD1 matches at 9 bases. CDR3 length equals 16 residues. Germline values: CDR1 SGHTA, CDR2 FQGNSA. After removal of 1 base from V and 3 bases from J, the junction contained 4 bases not matched to a gene.